What follows are 18 T cell receptor beta chains derived from one specimen sequenced in a study of blood T cell repertoires in COVID-19. Only in-frame clones appear in the TCRdb table, and some are missing; sequencing was by immunoSEQ multiplex PCR. The table includes some 180,000 clones, roughly four fifths detected once. Sequenced sample: peripheral blood. These receptor sequences come from a woman of 80 years or more with COVID-19, enrolled during active disease.

This sequence joins TRBV4-2 and TRBJ1-3; 9 nucleotides line up with TRBD1. The CDR3 covers 17 residues. CDR1 is LGHNA and CDR2 is YNFKEQ in the germline V gene. Trimming cost V 1 base and J 2 bases; bases outside gene matches: 6. The CDR3 here is CASSQGVGTGPGNTIYF. CDR3 in DNA: TGTGCCAGCAGCCAAGGAGTCGGGACAGGGCCTGGAAACACCATATATTTT.

This chain connects TRBV9 to TRBJ1-2, with 10 bases identical to TRBD1. CDR1 and CDR2 (germline): SGDLS, YYNGEE. V shed 0 bases and J 8 bases; nucleotides not matched to a gene: 7. This CDR3 comprises 15 residues. CDR3 residues: CASSVEGQGVLGYTF. Written as DNA, the CDR3 is TGTGCCAGCAGCGTAGAAGGACAGGGGGTTTTAGGCTACACCTTC. The entire variable domain, with the rest obtained from reference TRBV9 and TRBJ1-2, is as follows: DSGVTQTPKHLITATGQRVTLRCSPRSGDLSVYWYQQSLDQGLQFLIQYYNGEERAKGNILERFSAQQFPDLHSELNLSSLELGDSALYFCASSVEGQGVLGYTFGSGTRLTVV.

In DNA, the CDR3 is TGTGCCACCAGCACCAGGGTTGGGTTTAGAAACATTCAGTACTTC. The encoded protein is CATSTRVGFRNIQYF. V is TRBV15 and J is TRBJ2-4; possibly TRBD1 for D (5 bases). This CDR3 region has 15 residues. V gave up 4 bases and J gave up 6 bases, with 16 bases separating them. Germline V gene lookup returns CDR1 LNHNV and CDR2 YYDKDF (reference sequence).

In its sample, this clone was seen a few times. The chain uses TRBV2 and TRBJ1-6; 8 bases align to TRBD1. Germline loops: CDR1 SNHLY, CDR2 FYNNEI. Trimming took 4 bases from V and 9 from J; bases not matched to a gene: 11. CDR3 length: 16 amino acids. The CDR3, as DNA: TGTGCCAGCAGTGGAGTATCGACAGGGGCTGGTTCACCCCTCCACTTT. Protein product: CASSGVSTGAGSPLHF.

The chain links TRBV25-1 to TRBJ2-3; TRBD2 agrees at 9 bases. After removal of 3 bases from V and 5 bases from J, the junction contained 6 bases not matched to a gene. Germline lookup yields CDR1 MGHDK and CDR2 SYGVNS. This CDR3 is 15 amino acids long. The CDR3 reads CASSDLSGSGDTQYF. The CDR3, as DNA: TGTGCCAGCAGTGATCTTAGCGGGAGTGGAGATACGCAGTATTTT.

This clone has only a few counts. In nucleotides, the CDR3 is TGTGCCAGCAGCCAATTCACTAGCGGGAGCTACAATGAGCAGTTCTTC. Protein: CASSQFTSGSYNEQFF. The gene calls are TRBV16 and TRBJ2-1; 11 nucleotides line up with TRBD2. The CDR3 consists of 16 residues. Germline-derived CDR1 and CDR2 are KGHSY and FQNENV. Trimming removed 1 base from V and 3 bases from J; junction bases left unmatched: 2. Together with reference TRBV16 and TRBJ2-1, the CDR3 gives the full variable domain: GEEVAQTPKHLVRGEGQKAKLYCAPIKGHSYVFWYQQVLKNEFKFLISFQNENVFDETGMPKERFSAKCLPNSPCSLEIQATKLEDSAVYFCASSQFTSGSYNEQFFGPGTRLTVL.

The gene calls are TRBV4-2 and TRBJ2-2, with D perhaps matching TRBD2 (6 bases). The germline V gene encodes CDR1 LGHNA and CDR2 YNFKEQ. The CDR3 covers 14 residues. Trimming removed 0 bases at V and 7 bases at J, with 9 bases between. CDR3 coding DNA: TGTGCCAGCAGCCAAGACGGGAGTCACGGGGAGCTGTTTTTT. Translation: CASSQDGSHGELFF.

V is TRBV14 and J is TRBJ1-2; 7 positions agree with TRBD1. The CDR3 extends over 15 amino acids. The ends lost 6 bases at V and 7 bases at J; junction bases unmatched: 14. Germline V CDR1 and CDR2: SGHDN, FVKESK. The CDR3 region is CASRQQTGTPSGYTF. For the CDR3, the DNA is TGTGCCAGCAGGCAACAGACAGGGACGCCTTCTGGCTACACCTTC.

The chain carries TRBV6-5 and TRBJ1-1; TRBD1 might be the D (6 bases). The V gene's germline CDR1 is MNHEY and CDR2 SVGAGI. V lost 7 bases and J 4 bases, leaving 7 bases between the germline ends. The CDR3 sequence is 11 residues long. CDR3 loop: CASKQGTEAFF. The CDR3 DNA sequence: TGTGCCAGCAAACAGGGCACTGAAGCTTTCTTT.

As concerns this clone: The same CDR3 arises from other DNA sequences in this sample as well. The CDR3 DNA follows: TGTGCCAGCAGTTTAGGAGCTGACTATGGCTACACCTTC. Translating gives CASSLGADYGYTF. The chain has TRBV12-3 or TRBV12-4 and TRBJ1-2; no clear D gene. The CDR3 extends over 13 amino acids. V lost 1 base and J lost 3, with 6 bases in between.

The CDR3 DNA reads TGCGCCAGCAGCTTGGCCGGGGGACAGGGGGGCTATGGCTACACCTTC. Encoded protein: CASSLAGGQGGYGYTF. The gene calls are TRBV5-1 and TRBJ1-2; 11 nucleotides match TRBD1. The CDR3 sequence is 16 residues long. The germline CDR1 and CDR2 sequences are SGHRS and YFSETQ. With V trimmed by 0 bases and J by 4 bases, 5 bases remained unmatched. The full variable domain, rest sourced from reference TRBV5-1 and TRBJ1-2, is KAGVTQTPRYLIKTRGQQVTLSCSPISGHRSVSWYQQTPGQGLQFLFEYFSETQRNKGNFPGRFSGRQFSNSRSEMNVSTLELGDSALYLCASSLAGGQGGYGYTFGSGTRLTVV.

This chain joins TRBV18 and TRBJ2-1; 9 bases line up with TRBD2. Germline trimming cut 5 bases from V and 7 bases from J; bases unmatched to any gene: 18. CDR3 size: 18 residues. Germline lookup yields CDR1 KGHSH and CDR2 LQKENI. As DNA, the CDR3 is TGTGCCAGCTCAATTAGGTTAGCGGGGGACCCTAAATCAAATGAGCAGTTCTTC. Translating gives CASSIRLAGDPKSNEQFF.

The chain has TRBV19 and TRBJ2-4, with TRBD2 matching 12 bases. Germline assignment: CDR1 LNHDA and CDR2 SQIVND (reference sequence). J gave up 6 bases and V 4 bases, and 7 bases lay outside the gene matches. This CDR3 has 16 amino acids. The chain's CDR3 is CASSTPLAGGGNIQYF. The CDR3 nucleotides read TGTGCCAGTAGTACTCCCCTAGCGGGAGGGGGAAACATTCAGTACTTC.

The rearrangement links TRBV11-2 to TRBJ2-7; a weak D match, TRBD1 (6 bases). Trimming stripped 6 bases from V and 1 base from J, with 13 bases between. Germline assignment: CDR1 SGHAT and CDR2 FQNNGV. The CDR3 contains 14 residues. CDR3 protein: CASSIRQVSYEQYF. The DNA for the CDR3 is TGTGCCAGCAGTATAAGACAGGTTTCCTACGAGCAGTACTTC.

The chain links TRBV28 to TRBJ1-2; TRBD1 aligns across 7 bases. In germline, CDR1 is MDHEN, CDR2 SYDVKM. V shed 3 bases and J 4 bases; nucleotides not matched to a gene: 5. The CDR3 is made up of 14 amino acids. DNA of the CDR3: TGTGCCAGCAGTTTTATTCAGGGGGGCTATGGCTACACCTTC. Encoded protein: CASSFIQGGYGYTF.

The V call is TRBV19, the J call TRBJ2-1; 11 bases match TRBD2. The V and J ends lost 6 bases and 5 bases, in that order; junction bases with no gene match: 9. Germline-derived CDR1 and CDR2 are LNHDA and SQIVND (reference sequence). The CDR3 covers 16 residues. CDR3 coding DNA: TGTGCCAGTAGAAAACCCGGGACTAGCGGAAACAATGAGCAGTTCTTC. Amino acids: CASRKPGTSGNNEQFF.

This chain connects TRBV5-1 to TRBJ2-1, with 8 bases lining up with TRBD2. Trimming cost V 5 bases and J 6 bases; bases outside gene matches: 7. The CDR3 consists of 14 residues. The germline gives CDR1 SGHRS, CDR2 YFSETQ. CDR3 sequence (DNA): TGCGCCAGCAGACAAAGCGGGACTAGCAATGAGCAGTTCTTC. It translates to CASRQSGTSNEQFF.

The chain uses TRBV6-1 and TRBJ1-3; 7 bases agree with TRBD1. V was clipped by 0 bases and J by 4 bases; unmatched bases: 6. The CDR3 loop spans 16 amino acids. Germline lookup yields CDR1 MNHNS and CDR2 SASEGT. The CDR3 coding sequence is TGTGCCAGCAGTGAAGCCACAGGGGCCTCAGGAAACACCATATATTTT. Its translation: CASSEATGASGNTIYF.